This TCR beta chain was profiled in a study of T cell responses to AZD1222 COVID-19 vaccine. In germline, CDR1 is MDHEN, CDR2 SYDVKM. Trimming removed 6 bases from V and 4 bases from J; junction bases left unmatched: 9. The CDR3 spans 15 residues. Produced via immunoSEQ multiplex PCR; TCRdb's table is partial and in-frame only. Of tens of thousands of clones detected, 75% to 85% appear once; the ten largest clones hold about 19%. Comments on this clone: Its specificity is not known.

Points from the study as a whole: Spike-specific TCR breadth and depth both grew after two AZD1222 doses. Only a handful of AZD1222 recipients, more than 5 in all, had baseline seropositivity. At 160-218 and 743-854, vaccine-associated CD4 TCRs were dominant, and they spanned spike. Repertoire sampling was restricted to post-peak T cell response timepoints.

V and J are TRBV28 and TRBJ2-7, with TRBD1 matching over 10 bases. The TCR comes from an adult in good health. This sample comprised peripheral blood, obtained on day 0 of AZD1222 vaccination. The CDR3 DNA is TGTGCCAGCAGGGGGCAAGGACAGGGGGTTTACGAGCAGTACTTC. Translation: CASRGQGQGVYEQYF.